This T cell receptor (beta chain) was documented in a study of T cells after yellow fever vaccination. Study results and limitations: A small share of clonotypes appeared in both CD4 and CD8 compartments. Subsequent to the booster, the majority of primary-vaccination clones reappeared (96% CD4, 70% to 90% CD8). Though weaker, the secondary response peaked faster, on day 5 versus 15.

Germline loops: CDR1 SGHTA, CDR2 FQGNSA. V lost 0 bases and J lost 4; bases outside the gene matches: 4. CDR3 length equals 15 residues. For TCR, cDNA came from 5'RACE template switching, which added a universal primer site and UMIs. TCRdb ran MiXCR on the 5' RACE reads and lists one entry per CDR3 protein. The table includes about 400,000 distinct CDR3 sequences, around a tenth detected once. In this sample, this clonotype turned up many times. Its target is unknown. The chain links TRBV7-2 to TRBJ2-3; 7 bases map to TRBD2. Sequenced here: PBMCs, sampled on the day of the first yellow fever vaccination. This sequence originates from a young man who received the YFV17D yellow fever vaccine. DNA of the CDR3: TGTGCCAGCAGCTTAGCATATCGGGGGGCAGATACGCAGTATTTT. Translating it yields CASSLAYRGADTQYF.